This note documents a single T cell receptor (beta chain) sequence. The data were obtained in a study of shared clonotypes between healthy human individuals. Some clones are missing from TCRdb's copy, which holds only in-frame ones; the method was immunoSEQ multiplex PCR. This sample has around 510,000 clones, with 90% to 96% found just once. Sequenced sample: naive CD4+ T cells sorted from blood. Sample subset: CD45RA+ positively selected. This TCR came from a woman aged 25 to 39 in good health.

CDR3 amino acids: CAIADGLFYGYTF. The CDR3 bases are TGTGCCATTGCCGACGGGCTGTTCTATGGCTACACCTTC. This chain connects TRBV10-3 to TRBJ1-2; D not certain. The CDR3 consists of 13 residues. Germline assignment: CDR1 ENHRY and CDR2 SYGVKD. Trimming removed 9 bases at V and 4 bases at J, with 15 bases between.